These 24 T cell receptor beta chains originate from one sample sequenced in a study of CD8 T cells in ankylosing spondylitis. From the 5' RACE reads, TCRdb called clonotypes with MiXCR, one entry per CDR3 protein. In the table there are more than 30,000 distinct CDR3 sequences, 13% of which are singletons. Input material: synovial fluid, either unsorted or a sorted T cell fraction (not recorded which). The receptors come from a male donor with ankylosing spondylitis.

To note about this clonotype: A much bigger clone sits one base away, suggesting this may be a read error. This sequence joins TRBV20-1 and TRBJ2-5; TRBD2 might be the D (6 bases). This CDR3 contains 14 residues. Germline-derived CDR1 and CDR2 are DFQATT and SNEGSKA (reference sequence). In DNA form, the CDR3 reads TGCAGTGCTAGAGGAACTAGCTTCCAAGAGACCCAGCACTTC. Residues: CSARGTSFQETQHF.

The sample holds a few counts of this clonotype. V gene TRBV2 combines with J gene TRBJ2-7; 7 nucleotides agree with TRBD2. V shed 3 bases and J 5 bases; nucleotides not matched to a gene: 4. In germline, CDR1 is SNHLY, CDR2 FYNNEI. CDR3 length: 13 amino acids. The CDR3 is CASSETSTDEQYF. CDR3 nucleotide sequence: TGTGCCAGCAGTGAGACTAGCACCGACGAGCAGTACTTC.

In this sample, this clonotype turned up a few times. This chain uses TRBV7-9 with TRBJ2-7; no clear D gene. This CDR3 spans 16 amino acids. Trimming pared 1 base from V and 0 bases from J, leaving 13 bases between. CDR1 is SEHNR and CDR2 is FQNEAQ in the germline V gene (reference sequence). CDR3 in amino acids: CASSLGPPNYSYEQYF. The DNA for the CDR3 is TGTGCCAGCAGCTTAGGTCCGCCTAATTACTCCTACGAGCAGTACTTC.

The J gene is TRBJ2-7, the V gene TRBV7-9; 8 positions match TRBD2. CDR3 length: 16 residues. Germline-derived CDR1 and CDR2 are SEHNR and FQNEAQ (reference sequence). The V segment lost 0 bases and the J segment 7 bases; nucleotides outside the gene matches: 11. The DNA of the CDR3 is TGTGCCAGCAGCTTAGCACCGGGGGGGCCGATAGAGGAGCAGTACTTC. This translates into CASSLAPGGPIEEQYF.

The CDR3 loop is CASSGQGVANEQFF. The CDR3, as DNA: TGTGCCAGCAGTGGACAGGGGGTTGCGAATGAGCAGTTCTTC. V usage is TRBV2 and J usage is TRBJ2-1; TRBD1 agrees at 9 bases. Trimming removed 4 bases from V and 7 bases from J; junction bases left unmatched: 5. The CDR3 totals 14 residues. The germline V gene encodes CDR1 SNHLY and CDR2 FYNNEI.

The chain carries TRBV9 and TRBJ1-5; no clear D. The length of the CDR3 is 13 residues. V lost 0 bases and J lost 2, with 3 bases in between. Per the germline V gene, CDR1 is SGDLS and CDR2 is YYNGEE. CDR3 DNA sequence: TGTGCCAGCAGCGTAGCCGGCAATCAGCCCCAGCATTTT. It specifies CASSVAGNQPQHF.

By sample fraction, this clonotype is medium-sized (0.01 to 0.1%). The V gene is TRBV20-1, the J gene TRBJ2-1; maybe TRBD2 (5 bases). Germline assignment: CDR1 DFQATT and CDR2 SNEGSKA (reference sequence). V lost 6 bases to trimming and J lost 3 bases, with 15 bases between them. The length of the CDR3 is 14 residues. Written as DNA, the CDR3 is TGCAGTGCGAGCCTGGGAGCGGACTACAATGAGCAGTTCTTC. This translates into CSASLGADYNEQFF.

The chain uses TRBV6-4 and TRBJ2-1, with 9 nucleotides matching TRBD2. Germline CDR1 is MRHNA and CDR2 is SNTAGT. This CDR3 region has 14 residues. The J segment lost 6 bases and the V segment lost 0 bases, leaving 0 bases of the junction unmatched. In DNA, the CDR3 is TGTGCCAGCAGTGACTCAGCGGGGGGCAATGAGCAGTTCTTC. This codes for CASSDSAGGNEQFF.

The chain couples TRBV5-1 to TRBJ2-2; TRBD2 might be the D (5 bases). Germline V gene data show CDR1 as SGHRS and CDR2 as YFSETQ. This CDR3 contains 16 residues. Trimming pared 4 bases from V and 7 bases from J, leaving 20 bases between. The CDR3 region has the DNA TGCGCCAGCAGCCAAAATTCGAGGGCGGCGGGCGGGGAGCTGTTTTTT. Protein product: CASSQNSRAAGGELFF.

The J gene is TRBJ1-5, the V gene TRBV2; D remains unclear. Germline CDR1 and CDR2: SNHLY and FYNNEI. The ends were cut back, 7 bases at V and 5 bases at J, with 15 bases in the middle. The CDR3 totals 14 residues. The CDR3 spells CASTGMSRDQPQHF. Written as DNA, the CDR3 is TGTGCCAGCACCGGAATGAGTAGGGATCAGCCCCAGCATTTT.

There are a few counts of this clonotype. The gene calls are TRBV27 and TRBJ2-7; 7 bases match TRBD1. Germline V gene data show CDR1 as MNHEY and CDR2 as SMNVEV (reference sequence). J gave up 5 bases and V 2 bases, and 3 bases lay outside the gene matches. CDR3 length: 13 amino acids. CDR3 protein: CASSLLTGDEQYF. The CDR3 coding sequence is TGTGCCAGCAGTTTACTAACAGGGGACGAGCAGTACTTC.

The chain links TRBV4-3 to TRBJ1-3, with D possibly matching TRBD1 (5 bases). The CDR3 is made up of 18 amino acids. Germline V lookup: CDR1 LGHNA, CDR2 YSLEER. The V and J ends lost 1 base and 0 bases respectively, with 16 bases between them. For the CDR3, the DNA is TGCGCCAGCAGCCAAGGAACGGTAGGGGCCGTCTCTGGAAACACCATATATTTT. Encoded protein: CASSQGTVGAVSGNTIYF.

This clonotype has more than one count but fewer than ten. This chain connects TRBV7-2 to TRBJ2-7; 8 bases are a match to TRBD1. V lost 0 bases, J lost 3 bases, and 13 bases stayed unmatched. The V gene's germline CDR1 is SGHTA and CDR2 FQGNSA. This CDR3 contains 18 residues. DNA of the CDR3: TGTGCCAGCAGCTTAGCCTCGGACAGGGTTTCGCCTAACTACGAGCAGTACTTC. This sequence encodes CASSLASDRVSPNYEQYF. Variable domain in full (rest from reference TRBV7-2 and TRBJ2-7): GAGVSQSPSNKVTEKGKDVELRCDPISGHTALYWYRQSLGQGLEFLIYFQGNSAPDKSGLPSDRFSAERTGGSVSTLTIQRTQQEDSAVYLCASSLASDRVSPNYEQYFGPGTRLTVT.

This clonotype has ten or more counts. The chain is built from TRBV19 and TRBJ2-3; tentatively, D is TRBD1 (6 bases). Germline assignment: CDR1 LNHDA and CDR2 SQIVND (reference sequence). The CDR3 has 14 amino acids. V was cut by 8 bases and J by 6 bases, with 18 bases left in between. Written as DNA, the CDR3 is TGTGCCAGTGCTATGGTCACCCAGGGGGATACGCAGTATTTT. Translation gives CASAMVTQGDTQYF.

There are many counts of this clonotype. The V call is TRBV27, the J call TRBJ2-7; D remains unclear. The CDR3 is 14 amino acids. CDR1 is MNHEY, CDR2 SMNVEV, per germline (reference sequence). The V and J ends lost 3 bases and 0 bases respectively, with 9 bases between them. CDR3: CASSFGGASYEQYF. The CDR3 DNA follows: TGTGCCAGCAGTTTCGGCGGCGCCTCCTACGAGCAGTACTTC.

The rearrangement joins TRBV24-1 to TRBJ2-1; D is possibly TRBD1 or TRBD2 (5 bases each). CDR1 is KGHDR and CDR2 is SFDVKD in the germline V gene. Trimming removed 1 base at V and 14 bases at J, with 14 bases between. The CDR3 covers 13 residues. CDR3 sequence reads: CATSDLRDAGEFF. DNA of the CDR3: TGTGCCACCAGTGATTTACGGGACGCCGGGGAGTTCTTC.

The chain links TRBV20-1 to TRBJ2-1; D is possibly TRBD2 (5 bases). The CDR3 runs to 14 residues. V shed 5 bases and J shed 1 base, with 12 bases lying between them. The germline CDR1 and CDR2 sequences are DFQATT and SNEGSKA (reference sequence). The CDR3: CSASRDMSYNEQFF. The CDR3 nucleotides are TGCAGTGCTTCTCGGGATATGTCCTACAATGAGCAGTTCTTC.

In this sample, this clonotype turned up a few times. CDR3 sequence reads: CASSPGPRSPEAFF. Here the CDR3 DNA reads TGTGCCAGCAGCCCGGGACCGAGGAGTCCTGAAGCTTTCTTT. The V gene is TRBV7-2, the J gene TRBJ1-1; maybe TRBD1 (5 bases). Per germline, CDR1 SGHTA and CDR2 FQGNSA. Trimming cost V 5 bases and J 6 bases, with 16 bases left between them. The CDR3 contains 14 residues.

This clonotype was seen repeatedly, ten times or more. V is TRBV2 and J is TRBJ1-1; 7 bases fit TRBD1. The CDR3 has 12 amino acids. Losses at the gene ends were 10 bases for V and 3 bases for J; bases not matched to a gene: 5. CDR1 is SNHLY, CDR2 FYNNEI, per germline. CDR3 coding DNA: TGTGCCACCGCACAGGGGTACACTGAAGCTTTCTTT. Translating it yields CATAQGYTEAFF. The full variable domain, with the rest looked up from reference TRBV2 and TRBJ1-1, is EPEVTQTPSHQVTQMGQEVILRCVPISNHLYFYWYRQILGQKVEFLVSFYNNEISEKSEIFDDQFSVERPDGSNFTLKIRSTKLEDSAMYFCATAQGYTEAFFGQGTRLTVV.

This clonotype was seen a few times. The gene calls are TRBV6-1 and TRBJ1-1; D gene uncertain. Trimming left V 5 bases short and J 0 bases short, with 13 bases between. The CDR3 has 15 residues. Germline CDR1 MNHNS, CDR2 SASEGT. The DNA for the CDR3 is TGTGCCAGCAGTCCGTCGTCTTATATGAACACTGAAGCTTTCTTT. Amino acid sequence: CASSPSSYMNTEAFF.

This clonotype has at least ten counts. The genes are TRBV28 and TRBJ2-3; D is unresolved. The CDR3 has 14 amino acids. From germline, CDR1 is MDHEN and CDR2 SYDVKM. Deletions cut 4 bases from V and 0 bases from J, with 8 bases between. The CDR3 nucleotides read TGTGCCAGCAGTTCATCTTATAGCACAGATACGCAGTATTTT. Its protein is CASSSSYSTDTQYF.

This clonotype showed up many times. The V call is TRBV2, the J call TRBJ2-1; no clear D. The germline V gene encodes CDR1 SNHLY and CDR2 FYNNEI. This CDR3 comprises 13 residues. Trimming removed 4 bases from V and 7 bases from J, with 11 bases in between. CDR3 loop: CASSASFRNEQFF. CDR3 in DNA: TGTGCCAGCAGTGCCTCCTTCAGGAATGAGCAGTTCTTC. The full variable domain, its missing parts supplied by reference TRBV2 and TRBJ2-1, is EPEVTQTPSHQVTQMGQEVILRCVPISNHLYFYWYRQILGQKVEFLVSFYNNEISEKSEIFDDQFSVERPDGSNFTLKIRSTKLEDSAMYFCASSASFRNEQFFGPGTRLTVL.

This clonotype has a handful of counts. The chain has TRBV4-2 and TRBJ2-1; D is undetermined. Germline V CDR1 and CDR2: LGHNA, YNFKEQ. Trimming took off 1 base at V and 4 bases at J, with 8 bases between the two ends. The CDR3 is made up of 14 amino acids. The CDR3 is CASSQVLVYNEQFF. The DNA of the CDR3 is TGTGCCAGCAGCCAAGTCCTAGTATACAATGAGCAGTTCTTC.

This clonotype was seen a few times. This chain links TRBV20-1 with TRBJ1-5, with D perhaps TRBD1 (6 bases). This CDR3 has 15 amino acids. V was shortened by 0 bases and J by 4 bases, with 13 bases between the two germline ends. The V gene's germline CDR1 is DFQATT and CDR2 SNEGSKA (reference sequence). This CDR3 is CSARDFWDKNQPQHF. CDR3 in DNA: TGCAGTGCTAGAGATTTCTGGGACAAAAATCAGCCCCAGCATTTT.